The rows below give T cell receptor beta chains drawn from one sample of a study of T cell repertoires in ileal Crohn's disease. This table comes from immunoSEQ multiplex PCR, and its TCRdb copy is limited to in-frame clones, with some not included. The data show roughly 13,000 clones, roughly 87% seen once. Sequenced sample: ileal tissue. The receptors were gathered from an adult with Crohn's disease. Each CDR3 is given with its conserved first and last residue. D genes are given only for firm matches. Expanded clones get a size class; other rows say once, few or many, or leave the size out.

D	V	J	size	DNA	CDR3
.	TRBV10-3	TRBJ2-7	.	TGTGCCATCAGGGGGGGGGAGGACAGTTACTCCTACGAGCAGTACTTC	CAIRGGEDSYSYEQYF
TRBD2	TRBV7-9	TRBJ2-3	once	TGTGCCAGCAGCCCCCCGGGTAGCGGGGGGGCAGATACGCAGTATTTT	CASSPPGSGGADTQYF
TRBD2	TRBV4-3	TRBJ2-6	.	TGCGCCAGCAGTCGTGCTAGCGGCGGTGGGGCCAACGTCCTGACTTTC	CASSRASGGGANVLTF
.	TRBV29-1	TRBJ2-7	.	TGCAGCGTTGTGGGCGGGTTTATCTACGAGCAGTACTTC	CSVVGGFIYEQYF
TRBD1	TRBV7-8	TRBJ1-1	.	TGTGCCAGCAGCCCAGGGGGTTTAGCTGAAGCTTTCTTT	CASSPGGLAEAFF
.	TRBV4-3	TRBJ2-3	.	TGCGCCAGCAGCCAAGGCGTCGGTACGCAGTATTTT	CASSQGVGTQYF
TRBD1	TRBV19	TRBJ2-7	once	TGTGCCAGTAGTACAAGACAGGGGGCCCACGAGCAGTACTTC	CASSTRQGAHEQYF
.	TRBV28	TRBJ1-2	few	TGTGCCAGCAGCCGACTAGACGGACCCTATGGCTACACCTTC	CASSRLDGPYGYTF
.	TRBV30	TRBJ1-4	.	TGTGCCTGGAGAGACTCCGGGAGGTGGGCGACTAATGAAAAACTGTTTTTT	CAWRDSGRWATNEKLFF
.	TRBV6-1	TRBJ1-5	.	TGTGCCAGCAGGGACAGTATCAATCAGCCCCAGCATTTT	CASRDSINQPQHF
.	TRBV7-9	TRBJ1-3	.	TGTGCCAGCAGCTTAGAAGGAGGAGGTGGAAACACCATATATTTT	CASSLEGGGGNTIYF
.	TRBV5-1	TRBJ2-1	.	TGCGCCAGCAGCCACGAGGCTCGAAGCTCCTACAATGAGCAGTTCTTC	CASSHEARSSYNEQFF
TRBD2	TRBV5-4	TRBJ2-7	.	TGTGCCAGCAGCTTAGGACTAGCGGAGGCATCCTACGAGCAGTACTTC	CASSLGLAEASYEQYF
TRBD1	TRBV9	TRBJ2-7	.	TGTGCCAGCAGCGTAGCTACAGGGGTTGGCTACGAGCAGTACTTC	CASSVATGVGYEQYF
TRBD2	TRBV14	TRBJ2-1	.	TGTGCCAGCAGCCAAGATCTGCTAGCGGGAGCGTATGTCTACCATGAGCAGTTCTTC	CASSQDLLAGAYVYHEQFF
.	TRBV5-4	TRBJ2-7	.	TGTGCCAGCAGCACCCCCCAGGGGATGGGGTACGAGCAGTACTTC	CASSTPQGMGYEQYF
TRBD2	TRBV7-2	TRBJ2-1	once	TGTGCCAGCAACTCAAATGGCGGGGGGGAGCAGTTCTTC	CASNSNGGGEQFF
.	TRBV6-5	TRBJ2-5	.	TGTGCCAGCAGACCGGACAGTCTGCAAGAGACCCAGTACTTC	CASRPDSLQETQYF
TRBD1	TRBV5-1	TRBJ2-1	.	TGCGCCAGCAGCTTACGACAGGGGGCGCCCCCGGACAATGAGCAGTTCTTC	CASSLRQGAPPDNEQFF
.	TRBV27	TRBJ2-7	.	TGTGCCAGCAGTTCCTGGACAGTACACGAGCAGTACTTC	CASSSWTVHEQYF
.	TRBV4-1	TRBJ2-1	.	TGCGCCAGCAGCCAAGACCTAGCGAAGCTCGATGAGCAGTTCTTC	CASSQDLAKLDEQFF
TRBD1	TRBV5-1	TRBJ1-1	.	TGCGCCAGCAGCGTGGGACAGATGAACACTGAAGCTTTCTTT	CASSVGQMNTEAFF
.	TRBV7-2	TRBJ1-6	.	TGTGCCAGCAGCTTACCCCAGCGCTCACCCCTCCACTTT	CASSLPQRSPLHF
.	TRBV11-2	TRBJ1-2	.	TGTGCCAGCAGCTTAGATATAGAGCAGGGGTACACCTTC	CASSLDIEQGYTF